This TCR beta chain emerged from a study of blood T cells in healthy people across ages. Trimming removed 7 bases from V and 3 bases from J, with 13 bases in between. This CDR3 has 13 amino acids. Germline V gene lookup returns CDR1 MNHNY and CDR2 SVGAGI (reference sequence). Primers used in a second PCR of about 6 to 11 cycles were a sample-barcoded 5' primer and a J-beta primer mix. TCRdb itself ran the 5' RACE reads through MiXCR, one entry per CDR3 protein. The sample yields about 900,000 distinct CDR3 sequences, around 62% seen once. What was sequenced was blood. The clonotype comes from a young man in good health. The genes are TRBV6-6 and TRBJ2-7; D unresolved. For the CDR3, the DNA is TGTGCCAGCATCAAAAGGGTTGGCTACGAGCAGTACTTC. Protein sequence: CASIKRVGYEQYF.